This entry lists 26 T cell receptor beta chains sequenced from one sample in a study of blood T cell repertoires in COVID-19. Produced via immunoSEQ multiplex PCR; TCRdb's table is partial and in-frame only. Counted here are about 130,000 clones, 70% to 90% occurring once; the ten biggest clones make up 15% to 20%. Material: peripheral blood. These receptors came from a woman aged 45-65 years who had recovered from COVID-19.

The V and J genes are TRBV24-1 and TRBJ2-1; TRBD2 matches at 8 bases. V shed 3 bases, J shed 1 base, and the junction held 4 bases outside the gene matches. CDR1 and CDR2 from the germline V gene are KGHDR and SFDVKD. The CDR3 contains 16 residues. The CDR3 loop reads CATSDPGTRSYNEQFF. For the CDR3, the DNA is TGTGCCACCAGTGATCCCGGGACTAGGTCCTACAATGAGCAGTTCTTC.

The chain recombines TRBV24-1 with TRBJ2-7, with 11 nucleotides matching TRBD2. The CDR3 sequence is 15 residues long. V was pared by 5 bases and J by 5 bases, with 7 bases of the junction left unmatched. Germline CDR1 and CDR2: KGHDR and SFDVKD. CDR3 sequence reads: CATSVLTSGMNEQYF. Here the CDR3 DNA reads TGTGCCACCAGTGTCCTGACTAGCGGGATGAACGAGCAGTACTTC.

This rearrangement joins TRBV5-4 to TRBJ2-2; 12 bases line up with TRBD2. Germline values: CDR1 SGHNT, CDR2 YYREEE (reference sequence). The trim removed 3 bases at V and 6 bases at J, leaving 12 bases unmatched. The CDR3 totals 18 residues. The CDR3, as DNA: TGTGCCAGCAGCTCTACCGGACTAGCGGGAACCCCAGCCGGGGAGCTGTTTTTT. This gives the protein CASSSTGLAGTPAGELFF.

On this clone itself: Other DNA sequences in the sample encode the same CDR3. The chain carries TRBV18 and TRBJ1-5; 7 bases fit TRBD1. The CDR3 contains 14 residues. The V segment lost 6 bases and the J segment 0 bases; nucleotides outside the gene matches: 2. Germline CDR1 and CDR2: KGHSH and LQKENI. The CDR3 spells CASSGTASNQPQHF. The CDR3 DNA reads as TGTGCCAGCTCGGGGACAGCTAGCAATCAGCCCCAGCATTTT.

This clone was recorded only once. The CDR3 bases are TGTGCCAGCTCACCATCCGGTGAAAAACTGTTTTTT. Amino acids: CASSPSGEKLFF. The chain employs TRBV18 and TRBJ1-4; no firm D call. Germline-derived CDR1 and CDR2 are KGHSH and LQKENI. The CDR3 spans 12 residues. The V end lost 2 bases, the J end lost 7 bases, and 5 bases lay between the germline ends.

The CDR3 DNA follows: TGTGCCAGCAGCGTGGGGAATGGGGGCCCTTATTCTAGCACAGATACGCAGTATTTT. It codes for CASSVGNGGPYSSTDTQYF. This chain joins TRBV9 and TRBJ2-3; possibly TRBD1 for D (6 bases). With 2 bases removed from V and 0 bases from J, the gap between germline ends came to 22 bases. This CDR3 is 19 amino acids long. Germline CDR1 and CDR2: SGDLS and YYNGEE.

The J gene is TRBJ2-5, the V gene TRBV5-1; 7 bases align to TRBD2. The CDR3 is 15 residues long. Germline V lookup: CDR1 SGHRS, CDR2 YFSETQ. The J segment lost 4 bases and the V segment lost 0 bases, leaving 6 bases of the junction unmatched. The CDR3 spells CASSLAAGVGETQYF. CDR3 nucleotides: TGCGCCAGCAGCTTGGCCGCGGGGGTAGGAGAGACCCAGTACTTC.

This clone was observed a handful of times. One end of the junction does not line up with germline, which may come from a read error. The chain carries TRBV2 and TRBJ2-7, with a tentative D call TRBD1 (5 bases). CDR1 is SNHLY, CDR2 FYNNEI, per germline. The CDR3 totals 11 residues. Written as DNA, the CDR3 is TGTGCCAGCAGTGAAGCGGATCAGGGTTTCTTC. Translating gives CASSEADQGFF.

V is TRBV5-4 and J is TRBJ2-7, with D perhaps TRBD1 (6 bases). The germline V gene encodes CDR1 SGHNT and CDR2 YYREEE (reference sequence). The V gene lost 1 base and the J gene lost 1 base, with 18 bases spanning the gap. The CDR3 is 17 residues long. Written as DNA, the CDR3 is TGTGCCAGCAGCTTGTTAAGTCTGGCAGGGGTTTCCTACGAGCAGTACTTC. Translation gives CASSLLSLAGVSYEQYF. Together with reference TRBV5-4 and TRBJ2-7, the CDR3 gives the full variable domain: ETGVTQSPTHLIKTRGQQVTLRCSSQSGHNTVSWYQQALGQGPQFIFQYYREEENGRGNFPPRFSGLQFPNYSSELNVNALELDDSALYLCASSLLSLAGVSYEQYFGPGTRLTVT.

The V call is TRBV19, the J call TRBJ2-5; 14 nucleotides agree with TRBD2. V dropped 5 bases and J dropped 1; count of bases not matched to a gene: 3. Germline CDR1 LNHDA, CDR2 SQIVND (reference sequence). The CDR3 sequence is 16 residues long. CDR3 region: CASSLGTSGGQETQYF. The DNA for the CDR3 is TGTGCCAGTAGTTTAGGGACTAGCGGGGGCCAAGAGACCCAGTACTTC.

This sequence joins TRBV28 and TRBJ2-1; TRBD2 matches 7 bases. The junction had 14 bases not matched to a gene; V was cut back by 5 bases and J by 1 base. The CDR3 is 18 residues long. CDR1 MDHEN and CDR2 SYDVKM come from the germline V gene. DNA for the CDR3: TGTGCCAGCAGTCGGCACTTGTATCTAGCGGAATCCTACAATGAGCAGTTCTTC. Translating it yields CASSRHLYLAESYNEQFF.

This clone turned up a few times. The J gene is TRBJ1-1, the V gene TRBV5-1, with no clear D. The CDR3 spans 16 residues. The germline V gene encodes CDR1 SGHRS and CDR2 YFSETQ. V was trimmed by 1 base and J by 4 bases, leaving 17 bases between them. CDR3 sequence: CASSLPAEGLSTEAFF. The DNA for the CDR3 is TGCGCCAGCAGCTTGCCCGCCGAAGGACTGAGCACTGAAGCTTTCTTT.

V and J are TRBV30 and TRBJ1-2; 7 bases line up with TRBD1. This CDR3 is 14 amino acids long. The V gene's germline CDR1 is GTSNPN and CDR2 SVGIG (reference sequence). With V trimmed by 1 base and J by 7 bases, 9 bases remained unmatched. The CDR3 region has the DNA TGTGCCTGGAGTGGATGGAGACAGGGAGGTGGCTACACCTTC. Amino acids: CAWSGWRQGGGYTF. Looking up the rest from reference TRBV30 and TRBJ1-2 gives the full variable domain: SQTIHQWPATLVQPVGSPLSLECTVEGTSNPNLYWYRQAAGRGLQLLFYSVGIGQISSEVPQNLSASRPQDRQFILSSKKLLLSDSGFYLCAWSGWRQGGGYTFGSGTRLTVV.

V gene TRBV9 combines with J gene TRBJ2-5; 7 positions match TRBD1. The CDR3 covers 13 residues. Trimming at V came to 4 bases and at J to 4 bases, leaving 4 bases not matched to a gene. Per germline, CDR1 SGDLS and CDR2 YYNGEE. CDR3 loop: CASSQGDGETQYF. The CDR3 coding sequence is TGTGCCAGCAGCCAGGGGGATGGAGAGACCCAGTACTTC.

This chain connects TRBV5-4 to TRBJ2-1; TRBD2 might be the D (5 bases). V was pared by 0 bases and J by 0 bases, with 13 bases between. The CDR3 is 17 amino acids. Per germline, CDR1 SGHNT and CDR2 YYREEE (reference sequence). The CDR3 DNA sequence: TGTGCCAGCAGCTTGGCCACAGCGGTAAGCTCCTACAATGAGCAGTTCTTC. Its translation: CASSLATAVSSYNEQFF.

The chain has TRBV29-1 and TRBJ1-1; the D is unclear. The CDR3 loop spans 10 amino acids. V lost 6 bases and J lost 7, with 9 bases in between. Per the germline V gene, CDR1 is SQVTM and CDR2 is ANQGSEA. CDR3 in DNA: TGCAGCGTCGAGTCATTTGAAGCTTTCTTT. Amino acids: CSVESFEAFF.

This chain uses TRBV9 with TRBJ2-5, with a weak D call TRBD1 (6 bases). The CDR3 is made up of 15 amino acids. CDR1 and CDR2 from the germline V gene are SGDLS and YYNGEE. The V end was cut by 4 bases, the J end by 2 bases, with 15 bases between. The CDR3 DNA reads as TGTGCCAGCAGCCCCCTGGGGGCCCGGCAAGAGACCCAGTACTTC. This gives the protein CASSPLGARQETQYF.

The chain couples TRBV11-2 to TRBJ2-1; 7 positions match TRBD2. Germline V gene sequence: CDR1 SGHAT, CDR2 FQNNGV. The V segment lost 3 bases and the J segment 7 bases; nucleotides outside the gene matches: 12. CDR3 size: 16 residues. The CDR3 DNA reads TGTGCCAGCAGCTTTCTTGCGGGAGCGGTCGGGAATGAGCAGTTCTTC. Translated: CASSFLAGAVGNEQFF.

The chain links TRBV7-8 to TRBJ1-6; D is perhaps TRBD1 (6 bases). This CDR3 is 16 amino acids long. Trimming took off 4 bases at V and 0 bases at J, with 10 bases between the two ends. Germline values: CDR1 SGHVS, CDR2 FQNEAQ. Here the CDR3 reads CASSSTGSSYNSPLHF. In DNA, the CDR3 is TGTGCCAGCAGCTCCACAGGGAGCTCCTATAATTCACCCCTCCACTTT. Filled out from reference TRBV7-8 and TRBJ1-6, the complete variable domain reads GAGVSQSPRYKVAKRGQDVALRCDPISGHVSLFWYQQALGQGPEFLTYFQNEAQLDKSGLPSDRFFAERPEGSVSTLKIQRTQQEDSAVYLCASSSTGSSYNSPLHFGNGTRLTVT.

The rearrangement joins TRBV30 to TRBJ1-3, with D possibly being TRBD1 (5 bases). The CDR3 has 13 amino acids. The germline V and J ends were trimmed by 5 bases and 4 bases, with 12 bases remaining between them. The germline gives CDR1 GTSNPN, CDR2 SVGIG (reference sequence). The CDR3 loop is CAWSVGVGNTIYF. CDR3 bases: TGTGCCTGGTCTGTAGGGGTGGGAAACACCATATATTTT.

J is TRBJ1-3 and V is TRBV12-3 or TRBV12-4; D gene ambiguous. The CDR3 is 13 residues long. V shed 8 bases and J shed 0 bases, with 8 bases lying between them. The CDR3 bases are TGTGCCAGCGATACCTACTCTGGAAACACCATATATTTT. Amino acids: CASDTYSGNTIYF.

This chain joins TRBV5-1 and TRBJ2-5, with TRBD1 matching over 9 bases. The junction had 10 bases not matched to a gene; V was cut back by 5 bases and J by 5 bases. The CDR3 is 15 amino acids. Germline V gives CDR1 SGHRS, CDR2 YFSETQ. CDR3 DNA sequence: TGCGCCAGCAGTCAGACCGGGACAGGGCAGGAGACCCAGTACTTC. Translation: CASSQTGTGQETQYF. Together with reference TRBV5-1 and TRBJ2-5, the CDR3 gives the full variable domain: KAGVTQTPRYLIKTRGQQVTLSCSPISGHRSVSWYQQTPGQGLQFLFEYFSETQRNKGNFPGRFSGRQFSNSRSEMNVSTLELGDSALYLCASSQTGTGQETQYFGPGTRLLVL.

The count of this clone is one. V is TRBV2 and J is TRBJ2-3; D unresolved. Germline loops: CDR1 SNHLY, CDR2 FYNNEI. CDR3 length: 14 amino acids. Trimming took 4 bases from V and 2 from J, leaving 10 bases between them. The CDR3 spells CASSALLFTDTQYF. CDR3 in DNA: TGTGCCAGCAGTGCCCTCTTATTCACAGATACGCAGTATTTT.

The V and J genes are TRBV4-1 and TRBJ2-7, with D tentatively TRBD2 (6 bases). CDR1 is MGHRA, CDR2 YSYEKL, per germline. V lost 1 base, J lost 0 bases, and 7 bases lay in between. This CDR3 has 14 residues. CDR3 sequence (DNA): TGCGCCAGCAGCCAAGGCGGGACCTCCTACGAGCAGTACTTC. This codes for CASSQGGTSYEQYF.

The chain uses TRBV5-1 and TRBJ2-7, with 10 bases fitting TRBD1. The CDR3 is 16 amino acids. Germline V CDR1 and CDR2: SGHRS, YFSETQ. V was pared by 4 bases and J by 4 bases, with 11 bases of the junction left unmatched. The CDR3 loop reads CASSLATGTGVYEQYF. In nucleotides, the CDR3 is TGCGCCAGCAGCCTGGCCACCGGGACAGGGGTATACGAGCAGTACTTC. Based on the CDR3 plus reference TRBV5-1 and TRBJ2-7, the full variable domain is KAGVTQTPRYLIKTRGQQVTLSCSPISGHRSVSWYQQTPGQGLQFLFEYFSETQRNKGNFPGRFSGRQFSNSRSEMNVSTLELGDSALYLCASSLATGTGVYEQYFGPGTRLTVT.

This sequence joins TRBV7-2 and TRBJ2-1, with D unclear. V lost 3 bases and J lost 0, with 12 bases in between. Germline V gene data show CDR1 as SGHTA and CDR2 as FQGNSA. This CDR3 comprises 16 residues. CDR3 coding DNA: TGTGCCAGCAGCTTGGGTAGCCACCTCTCCTACAATGAGCAGTTCTTC. Its translation is CASSLGSHLSYNEQFF.